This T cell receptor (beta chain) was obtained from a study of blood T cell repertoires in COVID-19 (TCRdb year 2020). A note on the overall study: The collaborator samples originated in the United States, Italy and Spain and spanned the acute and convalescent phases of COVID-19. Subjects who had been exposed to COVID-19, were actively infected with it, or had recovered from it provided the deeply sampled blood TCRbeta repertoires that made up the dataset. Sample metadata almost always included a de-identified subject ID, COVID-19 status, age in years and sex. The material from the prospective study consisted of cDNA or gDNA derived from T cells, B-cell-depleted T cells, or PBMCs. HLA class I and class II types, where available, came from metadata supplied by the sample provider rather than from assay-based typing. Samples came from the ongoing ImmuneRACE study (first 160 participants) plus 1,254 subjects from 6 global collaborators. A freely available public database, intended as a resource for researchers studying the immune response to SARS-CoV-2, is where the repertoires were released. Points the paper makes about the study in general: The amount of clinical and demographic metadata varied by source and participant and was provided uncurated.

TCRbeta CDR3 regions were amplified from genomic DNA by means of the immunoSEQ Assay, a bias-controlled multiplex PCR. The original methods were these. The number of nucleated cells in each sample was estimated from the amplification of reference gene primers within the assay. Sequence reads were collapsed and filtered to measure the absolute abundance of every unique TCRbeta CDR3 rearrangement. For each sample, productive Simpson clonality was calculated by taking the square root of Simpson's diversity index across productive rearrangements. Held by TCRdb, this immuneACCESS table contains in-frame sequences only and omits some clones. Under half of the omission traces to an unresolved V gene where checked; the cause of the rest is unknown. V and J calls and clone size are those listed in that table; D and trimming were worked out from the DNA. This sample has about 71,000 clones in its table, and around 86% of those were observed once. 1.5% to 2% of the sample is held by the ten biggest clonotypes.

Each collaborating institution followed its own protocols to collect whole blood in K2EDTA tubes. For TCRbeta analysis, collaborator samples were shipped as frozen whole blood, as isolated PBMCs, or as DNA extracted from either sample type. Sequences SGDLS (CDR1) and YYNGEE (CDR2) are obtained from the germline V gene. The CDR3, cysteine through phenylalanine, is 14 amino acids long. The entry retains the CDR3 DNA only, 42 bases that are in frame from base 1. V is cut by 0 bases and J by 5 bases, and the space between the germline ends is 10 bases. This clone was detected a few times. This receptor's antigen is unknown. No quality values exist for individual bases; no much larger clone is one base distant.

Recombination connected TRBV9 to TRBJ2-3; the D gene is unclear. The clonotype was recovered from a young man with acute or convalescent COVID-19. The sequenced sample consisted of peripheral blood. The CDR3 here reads CASSVEEIEDTQYF. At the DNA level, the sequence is TGTGCCAGCAGCGTAGAGGAGATAGAAGATACGCAGTATTTT.